Below are 22 T cell receptor beta chains sequenced from a single sample in a study of human T cells and chemical hapten exposure. Sample time point: patch test 3, about 24 weeks after DPC sensitization. Regarding treatment: therapeutic diphenylcyclopropenone sensitization with weekly scalp DPC. TCRdb independently ran MiXCR on the RACE reads; one entry per CDR3 protein. In the table there are more than 95,000 distinct CDR3 sequences, less than 40% of which are singletons. The sample consisted of whole blood, taken in connection with sensitization to the hapten diphenylcyclopropenone (DPC). The source of these receptors is a man aged 40-55 years with alopecia areata. Some clones in this sample may be carry-over from other donors' samples.

The chain uses TRBV13 and TRBJ1-5; no reliable D call. Germline V gene lookup returns CDR1 PRHDT and CDR2 FYEKMQ (reference sequence). There are 12 residues in the CDR3. V shed 11 bases and J shed 1 base, with 9 bases lying between them. CDR3 region: CASPPSNQPQHF. The CDR3 DNA follows: TGTGCCTCCCCCCCGAGCAATCAGCCCCAGCATTTT.

This clonotype appeared a few times. The chain employs TRBV15 and TRBJ2-5; 10 bases map to TRBD1. The CDR3 consists of 14 residues. CDR1 and CDR2 from the germline V gene are LNHNV and YYDKDF (reference sequence). After removal of 5 bases from V and 5 bases from J, the junction contained 5 bases not matched to a gene. The CDR3 bases are TGTGCCACCAGCTGGGGACAGGGGTTGGAGACCCAGTACTTC. Protein product: CATSWGQGLETQYF.

The chain carries TRBV27 and TRBJ2-5; D remains unclear. The length of the CDR3 is 14 residues. Germline CDR1 reads MNHEY; CDR2 reads SMNVEV (reference sequence). The germline V and J ends were trimmed by 4 bases and 5 bases, with 14 bases remaining between them. CDR3 residues: CASSSVGQSETQYF. In DNA form, the CDR3 reads TGTGCCAGCAGTTCCGTGGGCCAATCCGAGACCCAGTACTTC.

V and J are TRBV29-1 and TRBJ2-7, with 10 positions matching TRBD1. V lost 4 bases, J lost 2 bases, and 5 bases stayed unmatched. CDR1 and CDR2 (germline): SQVTM, ANQGSEA. The CDR3 extends over 14 amino acids. CDR3 DNA: TGCAGCGTTGTGGGGGGACAGGGGCCCTACGAGCAGTACTTC. Protein sequence: CSVVGGQGPYEQYF.

The chain employs TRBV28 and TRBJ2-5; tentatively, D is TRBD2 (5 bases). Per the germline V gene, CDR1 is MDHEN and CDR2 is SYDVKM. Trimming stripped 4 bases from V and 5 bases from J, with 14 bases between. The CDR3 totals 14 residues. DNA of the CDR3: TGTGCCAGCAGTTCTTACCCCCCGGGGGAGACCCAGTACTTC. Amino acids: CASSSYPPGETQYF.

V is TRBV7-2 and J is TRBJ2-1, with D possibly being TRBD2 (5 bases). Deletions cut 1 base from V and 4 bases from J, with 11 bases between. CDR1 is SGHTA, CDR2 FQGNSA, per germline. The CDR3 is made up of 15 amino acids. For the CDR3, the DNA is TGTGCCAGCAGCTTAGTCGGGATGGGATACAATGAGCAGTTCTTC. It specifies CASSLVGMGYNEQFF.

This clonotype has just a few counts. This chain connects TRBV28 to TRBJ1-5; D gene unclear. Germline CDR1 reads MDHEN; CDR2 reads SYDVKM. V dropped 6 bases and J dropped 5 bases, with 14 bases sitting between them. This CDR3 spans 14 amino acids. CDR3: CASRRASADQPQHF. As DNA, the CDR3 is TGTGCCAGCAGGCGCGCATCAGCCGATCAGCCCCAGCATTTT.

The V call is TRBV12-3 or TRBV12-4, the J call TRBJ2-2, with D unresolved. V shed 6 bases and J shed 3 bases, with 5 bases lying between them. The CDR3 is 12 residues long. CDR3 bases: TGTGCCAGCAGACAGTACACCGGGGAGCTGTTTTTT. It yields the protein CASRQYTGELFF.

This clonotype turned up a few times. V is TRBV20-1 and J is TRBJ2-7, with TRBD2 matching over 8 bases. This CDR3 spans 14 amino acids. Trimming removed 0 bases from V and 2 bases from J; junction bases left unmatched: 3. Germline V lookup: CDR1 DFQATT, CDR2 SNEGSKA (reference sequence). The CDR3: CSAREAGVAYEQYF. The DNA for the CDR3 is TGCAGTGCTAGAGAAGCGGGGGTAGCCTACGAGCAGTACTTC.

This clonotype was seen more than once but under ten times. V is TRBV24-1 and J is TRBJ1-5; weak D call: TRBD1 (6 bases). Deletions cut 4 bases from V and 7 bases from J, with 25 bases between. The germline V gene encodes CDR1 KGHDR and CDR2 SFDVKD. CDR3 size: 18 residues. The DNA for the CDR3 is TGTGCCACCAGTGACCGCGCCGTACAGGGTTTTGGGGCACAGCCCCAGCATTTT. Protein: CATSDRAVQGFGAQPQHF.

There are a few counts of this clonotype. This rearrangement joins TRBV25-1 to TRBJ1-1; D remains unclear. The CDR3 totals 13 residues. Germline lookup yields CDR1 MGHDK and CDR2 SYGVNS. V lost 2 bases, J lost 0 bases, and 4 bases lay in between. The DNA of the CDR3 is TGTGCCAGCAGTGAACCAGTGAACACTGAAGCTTTCTTT. Translation gives CASSEPVNTEAFF.

The chain links TRBV28 to TRBJ2-1; D is possibly TRBD2 (5 bases). CDR1 and CDR2 (germline): MDHEN, SYDVKM. The CDR3 has 16 residues. Trimming took 7 bases from V and 6 from J, leaving 22 bases between them. CDR3 in amino acids: CASTQLRGKAGNEQFF. The CDR3 DNA follows: TGTGCCAGCACCCAATTACGGGGAAAGGCCGGCAATGAGCAGTTCTTC.

V gene TRBV28 combines with J gene TRBJ2-1; 10 bases align to TRBD1. CDR3 size: 14 residues. V was clipped by 5 bases and J by 5 bases; unmatched bases: 3. Germline values: CDR1 MDHEN, CDR2 SYDVKM. CDR3 in amino acids: CASSPGTGDNEQFF. CDR3 bases: TGTGCCAGCAGTCCCGGGACAGGGGACAATGAGCAGTTCTTC. Full variable domain (outside the CDR3, taken from reference TRBV28 and TRBJ2-1): DVKVTQSSRYLVKRTGEKVFLECVQDMDHENMFWYRQDPGLGLRLIYFSYDVKMKEKGDIPEGYSVSREKKERFSLILESASTNQTSMYLCASSPGTGDNEQFFGPGTRLTVL.

J is TRBJ2-5 and V is TRBV9; D could derive from TRBD1 or TRBD2 (6 bases each). Germline V gene lookup returns CDR1 SGDLS and CDR2 YYNGEE. Trimming left V 2 bases short and J 5 bases short, with 16 bases between. The CDR3 has 15 amino acids. The CDR3 region is CASSVRGGMGETQYF. The CDR3, as DNA: TGTGCCAGCAGCGTCAGGGGAGGCATGGGGGAGACCCAGTACTTC.

The chain has TRBV20-1 and TRBJ1-5; TRBD1 matches at 8 bases. CDR1 is DFQATT and CDR2 is SNEGSKA in the germline V gene (reference sequence). The CDR3 is 15 residues long. V lost 0 bases and J lost 5; bases outside the gene matches: 6. The CDR3 loop is CSARDPGGLYQPQHF. The DNA for the CDR3 is TGCAGTGCTAGAGATCCAGGGGGCCTGTATCAGCCCCAGCATTTT.

The chain is built from TRBV12-3 or TRBV12-4 and TRBJ2-1; tentatively, D is TRBD2 (5 bases). The CDR3 runs 14 residues. Trimming pared 7 bases from V and 8 bases from J, leaving 18 bases between. CDR3 loop: CASIKATGIHEQFF. As DNA, the CDR3 is TGTGCCAGCATCAAAGCCACGGGGATCCATGAGCAGTTCTTC.

In its sample, this clonotype was seen a few times. CDR3 sequence (DNA): TGTGCCAGCAGGGAGGGGACAGGGTCATCGTCCTACGAGCAGTACTTC. Translated, it gives CASREGTGSSSYEQYF. The chain employs TRBV28 and TRBJ2-7, with 9 bases fitting TRBD1. The CDR3 runs 16 residues. Germline V lookup: CDR1 MDHEN, CDR2 SYDVKM. The V gene end was trimmed by 6 bases and the J gene end by 1 base; junction bases not matched to a gene: 10.

CDR3 DNA: TGTGCCAGCAGTTCCCCCCCAGCGGGAGGGCTCATGTGGGTCCATGAGCAGTTCTTC. Its translation: CASSSPPAGGLMWVHEQFF. The chain employs TRBV6-2 or TRBV6-3 and TRBJ2-1, with 10 bases matching TRBD2. Germline-derived CDR1 and CDR2 are MNHEY and SVGEGT. V lost 4 bases and J lost 8; bases outside the gene matches: 20. The CDR3 spans 19 residues.

This clonotype was detected ten times or more. The chain uses TRBV29-1 and TRBJ2-3; D may be TRBD2 (5 bases). The V gene lost 0 bases and the J gene lost 2 bases, with 12 bases spanning the gap. The CDR3 runs 15 residues. Germline lookup yields CDR1 SQVTM and CDR2 ANQGSEA. CDR3 region: CSVEDFGVPTDTQYF. In nucleotides, the CDR3 is TGCAGCGTTGAAGATTTCGGGGTCCCCACAGATACGCAGTATTTT.

This clonotype appeared a single time. V is TRBV7-2 and J is TRBJ2-4; D is ambiguous. The germline V and J ends were trimmed by 5 bases and 6 bases, with 14 bases remaining between them. Germline V gives CDR1 SGHTA, CDR2 FQGNSA. The CDR3 extends over 14 amino acids. For the CDR3, the DNA is TGTGCCAGCAGCCTAGTCCCCAAGGGAAACATTCAGTACTTC. Protein product: CASSLVPKGNIQYF.

The gene calls are TRBV4-3 and TRBJ2-7, with a weak D call TRBD2 (6 bases). V gave up 1 base and J gave up 3 bases, with 13 bases separating them. The CDR3 has 15 residues. Germline V CDR1 and CDR2: LGHNA, YSLEER. DNA for the CDR3: TGCGCCAGCAGCCAAGTCATTGCGGGAAACTACGAGCAGTACTTC. As protein: CASSQVIAGNYEQYF.

V and J are TRBV12-3 or TRBV12-4 and TRBJ1-6, with 8 bases identical to TRBD1. V trimming: 7 bases; J trimming: 8 bases; junction bases outside the gene matches: 10. The CDR3 spans 15 residues. The CDR3 nucleotides read TGTGCCAGCAACGTAGGACAGGGAAGGGATTCACCCCTCCACTTT. Translated: CASNVGQGRDSPLHF.